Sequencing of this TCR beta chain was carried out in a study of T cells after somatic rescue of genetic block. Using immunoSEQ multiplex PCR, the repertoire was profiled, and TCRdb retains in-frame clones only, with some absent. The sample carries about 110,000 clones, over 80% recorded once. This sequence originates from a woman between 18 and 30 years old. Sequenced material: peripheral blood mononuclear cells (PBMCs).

The CDR3 region has the DNA TGTGCCAGCTCACCCACCGAGACAGGGGCCTACGAGCAGTACTTC. Amino acid sequence: CASSPTETGAYEQYF. This chain connects TRBV18 to TRBJ2-7, with TRBD1 matching over 8 bases. With V trimmed by 3 bases and J by 2 bases, 6 bases remained unmatched. Germline loops: CDR1 KGHSH, CDR2 LQKENI. This CDR3 region has 15 residues.